These T cell receptor beta chains were read from a single sample in a study of vaccination and CD4 T cells after COVID-19. From the PCR reads, TCRdb called clonotypes with MiXCR, one entry per CDR3 protein. This sample yields some 15,000 distinct CDR3 sequences, of which around 48% are seen a single time; about 7.2% belongs to the top ten. Which antigens these TCRs recognize remains unknown. Sequenced: CD4+ T cells from blood, cultured in vitro. These receptors came from a human donor who had recovered from COVID-19. The CDR3 runs from the conserved cysteine through the conserved F or W. D genes are given only for firm matches. Clone size is shown for a subset of rows, as once, few, many or a class of expanded clone.

size: once; D: .; J: TRBJ1-5; V: TRBV6-2/TRBV6-3; DNA: TGTGCCAGTAGGGGGGGGGTGGTTGGGTCTCAGCCCCAGCATTTT; CDR3: CASRGGVVGSQPQHF
size: .; D: .; J: TRBJ2-1; V: TRBV7-3; DNA: TGTGCCAGCAGCTTAACCCCAGACAATGAGCAGTTCTTC; CDR3: CASSLTPDNEQFF
size: .; D: .; J: TRBJ1-2; V: TRBV20-1; DNA: TGCAGTGCTAGTGTGGGGGGCTATGGCTACACCTTC; CDR3: CSASVGGYGYTF
size: few; D: .; J: TRBJ1-1; V: TRBV6-1; DNA: TGTGCCAGCACAGAGAGGAGATGGACTGAAGCTTTCTTT; CDR3: CASTERRWTEAFF
size: .; D: .; J: TRBJ2-3; V: TRBV20-1; DNA: TGCAGTGCCCGACCGGGACCCAGCACAGATACGCAGTATTTT; CDR3: CSARPGPSTDTQYF
size: .; D: .; J: TRBJ1-6; V: TRBV7-9; DNA: TGTGCCAGCAGCAGACTCGGCTCCTATAATTCACCCCTCCACTTT; CDR3: CASSRLGSYNSPLHF
size: few; D: .; J: TRBJ2-7; V: TRBV6-5; DNA: TGTGCCAGCAGTTTCAGGAGAGCAGCTAACTACGAGCAGTACTTC; CDR3: CASSFRRAANYEQYF
size: few; D: .; J: TRBJ1-3; V: TRBV19; DNA: TGTGCCAGTAGTATGATCGACGGAGCTGGAAACACCATATATTTT; CDR3: CASSMIDGAGNTIYF
size: few; D: .; J: TRBJ1-2; V: TRBV7-9; DNA: TGTGCCAGCAGCTTCTCAGGGGTGGGCTATGGCTACACCTTC; CDR3: CASSFSGVGYGYTF
size: few; D: .; J: TRBJ1-2; V: TRBV20-1; DNA: TGCAGTGCTAGAGCGGGATATGGCTACACCTTC; CDR3: CSARAGYGYTF
size: .; D: TRBD1; J: TRBJ1-2; V: TRBV6-1; DNA: TGTGCCAGCAGGGCGACAGGGAACTATGGCTACACCTTC; CDR3: CASRATGNYGYTF
size: large; D: .; J: TRBJ2-5; V: TRBV19; DNA: TGTGCCAGTAGTATACGGGTTAGGGGTGTGACCCAGTACTTC; CDR3: CASSIRVRGVTQYF
size: few; D: .; J: TRBJ2-2; V: TRBV20-1; DNA: TGCAGTGCTAGAGATGAGGGCGACGGGGAGCTGTTTTTT; CDR3: CSARDEGDGELFF
size: .; D: TRBD1; J: TRBJ1-5; V: TRBV30; DNA: TGTGCCTGGAGCGATTGGGACAGACGCAATCAGCCCCAGCATTTT; CDR3: CAWSDWDRRNQPQHF
size: .; D: .; J: TRBJ2-1; V: TRBV18; DNA: TGTGCCAGCTCATCCCCAGCCCCATACAATGAGCAGTTCTTC; CDR3: CASSSPAPYNEQFF
size: .; D: TRBD2; J: TRBJ2-3; V: TRBV9; DNA: TGTGCCAGCAGCGTGGGCGGGAGGAGCACAGATACGCAGTATTTT; CDR3: CASSVGGRSTDTQYF
size: .; D: .; J: TRBJ1-1; V: TRBV20-1; DNA: TGCAGTGTCATAGACAGGCCTGAAGCTTTCTTT; CDR3: CSVIDRPEAFF
size: few; D: TRBD1; J: TRBJ2-5; V: TRBV10-1; DNA: TGCGCCAGCAGTGAGCAAACGACAGGGGGAAAAGAGACCCAGTACTTC; CDR3: CASSEQTTGGKETQYF
size: .; D: .; J: TRBJ1-5; V: TRBV12-3/TRBV12-4; DNA: TGTGCCAGCAGTTTGCAGGGTTCCGGTCAGCCCCAGCATTTT; CDR3: CASSLQGSGQPQHF
size: .; D: .; J: TRBJ1-2; V: TRBV11-3; DNA: TGTGCCAGCAGCTCTTGGGCAGGGCAGATCTATGGCTACACCTTC; CDR3: CASSSWAGQIYGYTF
size: .; D: TRBD1; J: TRBJ1-4; V: TRBV2; DNA: TGTGCCAGCACTGTGGGACAGGGACATGAAAAACTGTTTTTT; CDR3: CASTVGQGHEKLFF
size: .; D: TRBD1; J: TRBJ1-5; V: TRBV6-2/TRBV6-3; DNA: TGTGCCAGCAGTCCCGACAGGGGCCCTAGCAATCAGCCCCAGCATTTT; CDR3: CASSPDRGPSNQPQHF
size: few; D: .; J: TRBJ1-2; V: TRBV6-1; DNA: TGTGCCAGCAGCCGGGCACCCAACTATGGCTACACCTTC; CDR3: CASSRAPNYGYTF
size: .; D: .; J: TRBJ1-5; V: TRBV30; DNA: TGTGCCTGGAGTGACATCCGCAATCAGCCCCAGCATTTT; CDR3: CAWSDIRNQPQHF
size: few; D: .; J: TRBJ1-1; V: TRBV7-3; DNA: TGTGCCAGCAGCTCCCAGACAGGTTTGGACACTGAAGCTTTCTTT; CDR3: CASSSQTGLDTEAFF
size: .; D: TRBD1; J: TRBJ2-5; V: TRBV6-1; DNA: TGTGCCAGCAGTGAGGTCTTTGGGACAGATGGGCAAGAGACCCAGTACTTC; CDR3: CASSEVFGTDGQETQYF
size: .; D: TRBD1; J: TRBJ1-5; V: TRBV19; DNA: TGTGCCAGCGAAGCACCCGGGACAGGGGTTCAGCCCCAGCATTTT; CDR3: CASEAPGTGVQPQHF
size: .; D: .; J: TRBJ1-1; V: TRBV14; DNA: TGTGCCAGCAGCCAGCTCAGTGACACTGAAGCTTTCTTT; CDR3: CASSQLSDTEAFF
size: few; D: .; J: TRBJ2-7; V: TRBV29-1; DNA: TGCAGCGTCTCCCGTGGGGACTCCTACTACGAGCAGTACTTC; CDR3: CSVSRGDSYYEQYF
size: .; D: .; J: TRBJ1-1; V: TRBV7-9; DNA: TGTGCCAGCAGCCACACCTCTCGACAGGTCCTCGGAGCTTTCTTT; CDR3: CASSHTSRQVLGAFF